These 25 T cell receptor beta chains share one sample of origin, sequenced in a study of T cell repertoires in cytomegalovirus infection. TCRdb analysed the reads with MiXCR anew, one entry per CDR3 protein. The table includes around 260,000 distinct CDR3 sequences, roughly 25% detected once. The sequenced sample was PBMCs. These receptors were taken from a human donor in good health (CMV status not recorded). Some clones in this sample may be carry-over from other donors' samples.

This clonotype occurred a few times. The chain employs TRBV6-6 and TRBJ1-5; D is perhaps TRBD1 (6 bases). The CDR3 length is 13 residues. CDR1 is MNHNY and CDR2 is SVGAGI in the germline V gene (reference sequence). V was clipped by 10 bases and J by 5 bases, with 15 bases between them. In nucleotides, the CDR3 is TGTGCCACCAAGGGGGGGCAGGATCAGCCCCAGCATTTT. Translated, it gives CATKGGQDQPQHF.

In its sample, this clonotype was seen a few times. The CDR3 reads CASSVSGGGGETQYF. The CDR3 DNA is TGTGCCAGCAGCGTTAGCGGGGGAGGCGGAGAGACCCAGTACTTC. The chain links TRBV7-8 to TRBJ2-5; 9 positions agree with TRBD2. V lost 5 bases to trimming and J lost 4 bases; unmatched junction nucleotides: 8. This CDR3 has 15 amino acids. Germline CDR1 and CDR2: SGHVS and FQNEAQ.

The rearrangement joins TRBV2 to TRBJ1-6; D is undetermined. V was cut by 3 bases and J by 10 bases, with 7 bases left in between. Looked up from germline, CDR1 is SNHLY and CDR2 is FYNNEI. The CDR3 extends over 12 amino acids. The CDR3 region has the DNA TGTGCCAGCAGTGACGCGGGCTCACCCCTCCACTTT. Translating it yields CASSDAGSPLHF.

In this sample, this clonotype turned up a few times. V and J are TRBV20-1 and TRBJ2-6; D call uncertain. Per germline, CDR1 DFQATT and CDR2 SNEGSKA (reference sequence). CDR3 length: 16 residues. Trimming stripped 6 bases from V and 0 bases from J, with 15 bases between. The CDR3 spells CSATTGSNSGANVLTF. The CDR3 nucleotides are TGCAGTGCCACCACCGGGTCCAACTCTGGGGCCAACGTCCTGACTTTC.

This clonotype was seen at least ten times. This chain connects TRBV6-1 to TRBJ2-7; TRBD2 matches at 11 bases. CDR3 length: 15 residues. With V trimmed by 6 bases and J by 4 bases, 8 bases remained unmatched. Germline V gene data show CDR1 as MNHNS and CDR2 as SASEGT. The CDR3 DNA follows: TGTGCCAGCAGGGCCGGGACTAGCGGAGGTTACGAGCAGTACGTC. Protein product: CASRAGTSGGYEQYV.

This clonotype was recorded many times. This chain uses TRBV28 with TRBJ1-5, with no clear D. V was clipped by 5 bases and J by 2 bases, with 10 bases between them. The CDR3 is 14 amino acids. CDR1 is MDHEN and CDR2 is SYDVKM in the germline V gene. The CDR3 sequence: CASSPPNRNQPQHF. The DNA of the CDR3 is TGTGCCAGCAGTCCCCCGAACCGCAATCAGCCCCAGCATTTT.

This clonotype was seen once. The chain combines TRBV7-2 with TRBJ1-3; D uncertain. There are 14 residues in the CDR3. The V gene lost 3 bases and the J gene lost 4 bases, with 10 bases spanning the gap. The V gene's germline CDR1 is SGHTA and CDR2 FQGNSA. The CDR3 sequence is CASSFRRTGNTIYF. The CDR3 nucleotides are TGTGCCAGCAGCTTTCGCCGGACCGGAAACACCATATATTTT.

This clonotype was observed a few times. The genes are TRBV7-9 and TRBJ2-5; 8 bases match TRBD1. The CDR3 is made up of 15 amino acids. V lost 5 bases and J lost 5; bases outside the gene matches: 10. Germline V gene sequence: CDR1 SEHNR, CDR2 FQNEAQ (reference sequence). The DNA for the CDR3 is TGTGCCAGCAGCCGAACGGACAGGGTGAGGGAGACCCAGTACTTC. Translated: CASSRTDRVRETQYF.

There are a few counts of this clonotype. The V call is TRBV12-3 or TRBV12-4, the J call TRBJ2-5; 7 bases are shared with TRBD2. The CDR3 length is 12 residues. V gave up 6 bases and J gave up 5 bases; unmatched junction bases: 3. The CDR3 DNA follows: TGTGCCAGCAGCCAGCGGGGCGAGACCCAGTACTTC. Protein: CASSQRGETQYF.

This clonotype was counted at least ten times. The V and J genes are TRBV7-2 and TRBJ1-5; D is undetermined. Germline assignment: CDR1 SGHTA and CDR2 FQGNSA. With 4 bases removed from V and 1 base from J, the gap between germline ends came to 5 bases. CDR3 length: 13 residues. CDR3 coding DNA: TGTGCCAGCAGCTCGGGGAGCAATCAGCCCCAGCATTTT. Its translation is CASSSGSNQPQHF.

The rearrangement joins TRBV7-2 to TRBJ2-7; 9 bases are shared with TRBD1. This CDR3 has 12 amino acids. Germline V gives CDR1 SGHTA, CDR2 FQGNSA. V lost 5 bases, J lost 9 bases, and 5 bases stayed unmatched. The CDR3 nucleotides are TGTGCCAGCAGCCAAACAGGGGGCGGGCAGTACTTC. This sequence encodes CASSQTGGGQYF.

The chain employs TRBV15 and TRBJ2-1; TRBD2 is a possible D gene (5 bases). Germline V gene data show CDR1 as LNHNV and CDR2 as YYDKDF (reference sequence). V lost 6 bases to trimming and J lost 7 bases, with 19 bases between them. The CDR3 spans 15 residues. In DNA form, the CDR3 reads TGTGCCACCAGAATTTTCGGAGGTCGAAAGAATGAGCAGTTCTTC. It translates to CATRIFGGRKNEQFF. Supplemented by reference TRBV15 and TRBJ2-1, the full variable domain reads DAMVIQNPRYQVTQFGKPVTLSCSQTLNHNVMYWYQQKSSQAPKLLFHYYDKDFNNEADTPDNFQSRRPNTSFCFLDIRSPGLGDTAMYLCATRIFGGRKNEQFFGPGTRLTVL.

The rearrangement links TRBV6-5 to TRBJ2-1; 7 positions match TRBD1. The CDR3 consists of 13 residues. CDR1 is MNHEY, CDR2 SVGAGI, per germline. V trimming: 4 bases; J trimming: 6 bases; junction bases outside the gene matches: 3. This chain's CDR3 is CASSFRDSNEQFF. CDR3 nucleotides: TGTGCCAGCAGTTTCCGGGACAGCAATGAGCAGTTCTTC.

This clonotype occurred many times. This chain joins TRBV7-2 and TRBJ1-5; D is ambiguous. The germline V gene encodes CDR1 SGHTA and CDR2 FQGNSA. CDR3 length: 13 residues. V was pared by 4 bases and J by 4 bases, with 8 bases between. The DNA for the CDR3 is TGTGCCAGCAGCTCCGTGACAAATCAGCCCCAGCATTTT. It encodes CASSSVTNQPQHF.

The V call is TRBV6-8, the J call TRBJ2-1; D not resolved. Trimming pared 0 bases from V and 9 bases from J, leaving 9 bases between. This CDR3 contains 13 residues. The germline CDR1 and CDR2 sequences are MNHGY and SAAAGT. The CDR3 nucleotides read TGTGCCAGCAGTTACTCGTCCCAGGTTGAGCAGTTCTTC. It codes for CASSYSSQVEQFF.

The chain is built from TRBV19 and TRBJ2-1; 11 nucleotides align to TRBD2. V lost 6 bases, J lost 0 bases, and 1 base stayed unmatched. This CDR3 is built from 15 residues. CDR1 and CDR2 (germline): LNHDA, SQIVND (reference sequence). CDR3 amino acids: CASRLAGVSYNEQFF. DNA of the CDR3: TGTGCCAGTAGACTAGCGGGGGTCTCCTACAATGAGCAGTTCTTC. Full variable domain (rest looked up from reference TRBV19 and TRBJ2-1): DGGITQSPKYLFRKEGQNVTLSCEQNLNHDAMYWYRQDPGQGLRLIYYSQIVNDFQKGDIAEGYSVSREKKESFPLTVTSAQKNPTAFYLCASRLAGVSYNEQFFGPGTRLTVL.

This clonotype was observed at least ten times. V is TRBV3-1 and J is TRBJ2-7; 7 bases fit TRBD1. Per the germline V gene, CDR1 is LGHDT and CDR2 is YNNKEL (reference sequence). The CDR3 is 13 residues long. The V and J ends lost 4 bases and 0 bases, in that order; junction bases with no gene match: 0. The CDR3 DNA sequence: TGTGCCAGCAGCCGACAGGGCTCCTACGAGCAGTACTTC. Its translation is CASSRQGSYEQYF.

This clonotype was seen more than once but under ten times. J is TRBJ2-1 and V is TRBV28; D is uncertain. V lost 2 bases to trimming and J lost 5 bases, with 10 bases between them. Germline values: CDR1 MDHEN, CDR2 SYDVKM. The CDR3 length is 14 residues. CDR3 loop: CASSLPDSHNEQFF. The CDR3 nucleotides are TGTGCCAGCAGTTTACCGGATTCCCACAATGAGCAGTTCTTC.

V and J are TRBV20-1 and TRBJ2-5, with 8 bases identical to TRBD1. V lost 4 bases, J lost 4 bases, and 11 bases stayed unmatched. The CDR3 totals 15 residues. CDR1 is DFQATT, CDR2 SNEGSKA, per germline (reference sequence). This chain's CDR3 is CSAIFGAGGRETQYF. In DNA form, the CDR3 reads TGCAGTGCTATCTTCGGCGCAGGGGGCCGAGAGACCCAGTACTTC.

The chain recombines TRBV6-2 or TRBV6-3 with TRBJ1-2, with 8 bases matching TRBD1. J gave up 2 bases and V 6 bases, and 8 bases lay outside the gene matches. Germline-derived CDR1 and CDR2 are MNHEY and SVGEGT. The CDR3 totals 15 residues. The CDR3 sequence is CASRPQGAYNYGYTF. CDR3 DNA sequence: TGTGCCAGCAGGCCTCAGGGGGCTTACAACTATGGCTACACCTTC.

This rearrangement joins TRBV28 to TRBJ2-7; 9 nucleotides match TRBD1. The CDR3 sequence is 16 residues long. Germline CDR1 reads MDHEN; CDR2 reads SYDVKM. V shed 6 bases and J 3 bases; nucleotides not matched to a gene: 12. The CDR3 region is CASRIGPGQGSYEQYF. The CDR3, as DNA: TGTGCCAGCAGGATAGGACCGGGACAGGGTAGCTACGAGCAGTACTTC.

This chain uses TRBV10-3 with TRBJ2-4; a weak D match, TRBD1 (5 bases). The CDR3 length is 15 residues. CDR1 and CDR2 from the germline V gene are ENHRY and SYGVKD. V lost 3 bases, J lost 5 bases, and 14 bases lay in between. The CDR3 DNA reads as TGTGCCATCAGTGAACCCAGGGCCTACGAAAACATTCAGTACTTC. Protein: CAISEPRAYENIQYF.

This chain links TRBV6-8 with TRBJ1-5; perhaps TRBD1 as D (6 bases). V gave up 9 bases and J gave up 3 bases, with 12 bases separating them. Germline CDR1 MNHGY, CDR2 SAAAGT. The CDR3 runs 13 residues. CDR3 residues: CARRGGHNQPQHF. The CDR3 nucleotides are TGTGCCAGGAGGGGGGGGCACAATCAGCCCCAGCATTTT.

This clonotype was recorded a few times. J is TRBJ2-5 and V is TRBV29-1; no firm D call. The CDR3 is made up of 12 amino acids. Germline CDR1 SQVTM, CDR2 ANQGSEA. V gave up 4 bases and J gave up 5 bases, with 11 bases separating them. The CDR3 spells CSVAVLGETQYF. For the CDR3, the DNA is TGCAGCGTTGCAGTGCTAGGCGAGACCCAGTACTTC.

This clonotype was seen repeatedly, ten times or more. The chain's CDR3 is CASSSAGLAGSNEQFF. The CDR3 DNA is TGTGCCAGCAGTTCCGCCGGACTAGCGGGATCCAATGAGCAGTTCTTC. The J gene is TRBJ2-1, the V gene TRBV27; 12 positions agree with TRBD2. The CDR3 totals 16 residues. The germline V gene encodes CDR1 MNHEY and CDR2 SMNVEV (reference sequence). The junction had 7 bases not matched to a gene; V was cut back by 4 bases and J by 6 bases.